A selection of T cell receptor beta chains follows, all from one sample in a study of cytomegalovirus exposure and HLA in healthy donors. TCRdb's table, derived via immunoSEQ multiplex PCR, lists solely in-frame clones and lacks some. The sample lists 180,000 or so clones; around 80% were seen once. The sequencing input was PBMCs. The receptors shown here come from a man aged 18 to 29 in good health and CMV-seronegative. Each CDR3 is given with its conserved first and last residue. The D gene is left open where the match is weak. Rows give clone size only sometimes, using once, few, many, or a class for an expanded clone.

v_call	d_call	clone_size	j_call	cdr3_nt	cdr3_aa
TRBV5-4	NA	NA	TRBJ2-7	TGTGCCAGCAGCTTACAGCAAGCCTACGAGCAGTACTTC	CASSLQQAYEQYF
TRBV5-4	NA	NA	TRBJ1-5	TGTGCCAGCAGCCTTGGGGCCACCGGGCCCCAGCATTTT	CASSLGATGPQHF
TRBV11-3	NA	NA	TRBJ2-7	TGTGCCAGCAGCTTAGACCCTACTAGAATCCACGAGCAGTACTTC	CASSLDPTRIHEQYF
TRBV7-2	TRBD1	NA	TRBJ1-1	TGTGCCAGCAGCCCCCGGAGAGGGGGCGCACGGACTGAAGCTTTCTTT	CASSPRRGGARTEAFF
TRBV10-3	TRBD1	NA	TRBJ1-5	TGTGCCATCGACAACCGGGACAGGGTTTTCGGGGCGCCCCAGCATTTT	CAIDNRDRVFGAPQHF
TRBV5-4	NA	NA	TRBJ1-4	TGTGCCAGCAGCTTGGACCGGGGGAAGGGGAAACTGTTTTTT	CASSLDRGKGKLFF
TRBV10-3	NA	NA	TRBJ2-7	TGTGCCATCAGTGAGTTGGATTTACAGGGCGGCGAGCAGTACTTC	CAISELDLQGGEQYF
TRBV5-4	NA	NA	TRBJ2-3	TGTGCCCGCCCAGGGGGGCGAGGGGCCACAGATACGCAGTATTTT	CARPGGRGATDTQYF
TRBV14	TRBD2	NA	TRBJ2-4	TGTGCCAGCAGCCCGACGCGGGGGGCGAACATTCAGTACTTC	CASSPTRGANIQYF
TRBV19	TRBD1	few	TRBJ1-5	TGTGCCAGTAGTATGGTGGACAGGGGCAGTCAGCCCCAGCATTTT	CASSMVDRGSQPQHF
TRBV28	NA	NA	TRBJ2-3	TGTGCCAGCAGTTTAACTATCACAGATACGCAGTATTTT	CASSLTITDTQYF
TRBV30	NA	NA	TRBJ2-5	TGTGCCTGGAGTGTTGGGGCCGGGAGCGGTGAAGAGACCCAGTACTTC	CAWSVGAGSGEETQYF
TRBV15	TRBD1	NA	TRBJ1-2	TGTGCCACCAGCAGAGATTTAGGGACAAACAGGGGTGGCTACACCTTC	CATSRDLGTNRGGYTF
TRBV18	TRBD2	once	TRBJ2-1	TGTGCCAGCTCTCCAGGACTAGCGGGTAATGAGCAGTTCTTC	CASSPGLAGNEQFF
TRBV19	NA	once	TRBJ1-4	TGTGCCAGTAGTAGCTCGGGACACGGACGATCTGATGAAAAACTGTTTTTT	CASSSSGHGRSDEKLFF
TRBV9	TRBD2	NA	TRBJ2-1	TGTGCCAGCAGCCTCGAGGGGATACTAGCGGACAATGAGCAGTTCTTC	CASSLEGILADNEQFF
TRBV6-4	TRBD1	few	TRBJ2-5	TGTGCCAGCAGTGAGGCCCCAACAGGGGTAGAGACCCAGTACTTC	CASSEAPTGVETQYF
TRBV19	NA	NA	TRBJ1-5	TGTGCCAGTAAACTTATCAGGGGTAGCAATCAGCCCCAGCATTTT	CASKLIRGSNQPQHF
TRBV6-1	TRBD1	NA	TRBJ1-2	TGTGCCAGCAGAGCGACAGGGGTTGGTGGCTACACCTTC	CASRATGVGGYTF
TRBV21-1	NA	NA	TRBJ2-7	TGTGCCAGCAGCAAAGAGAGAGGCAGGGGTGGACTAGGCGAGCAGTACTTC	CASSKERGRGGLGEQYF
TRBV30	NA	NA	TRBJ1-4	TGTGCCTGGAGTCGCACAGGGACTAATGAAAAACTGTTTTTT	CAWSRTGTNEKLFF
TRBV11-3	TRBD2	NA	TRBJ2-1	TGTGCCAGCAGCTTAGTTCAACTAGCGGGAGGTGGTTACAATGAGCAGTTCTTC	CASSLVQLAGGGYNEQFF
TRBV29-1	NA	once	TRBJ2-7	TGCAGCGTGCGGCAGCCGGACTCCTACGAGCAGTACTTC	CSVRQPDSYEQYF
TRBV11-2	TRBD1	NA	TRBJ2-7	TGTGCCAGCAGCTTTTCGACAGGGGCCGAGCAGTACTTC	CASSFSTGAEQYF
TRBV28	NA	few	TRBJ2-4	TGTGCCAGCAGTTTATCAGGCCCGGGGGCCAAAAACATTCAGTACTTC	CASSLSGPGAKNIQYF
TRBV7-2	NA	few	TRBJ2-5	TGTGCCAGCAGCCGAATGGACTGGAAAGAGACCCAGTACTTC	CASSRMDWKETQYF
TRBV7-8	TRBD1	NA	TRBJ1-1	TGTGCCAGCAGCCCCACGTTCCTTGGACAGGGGCGGACTGAAGCTTTCTTT	CASSPTFLGQGRTEAFF
TRBV5-8	NA	NA	TRBJ2-1	TGTGCCAGCAGCTTGGGACTGGGGGGCTACAATGAGCAGTTCTTC	CASSLGLGGYNEQFF
TRBV19	NA	once	TRBJ2-7	TGTGCCAGTAGTATTTCAAGGGGGACCTACGAGCAGTACTTC	CASSISRGTYEQYF
TRBV9	TRBD2	NA	TRBJ2-1	TGTGCCAGCAGCGCCGACGAACCTAGCGGGGGGTGGTATGAGCAGTTCTTC	CASSADEPSGGWYEQFF
TRBV9	TRBD2	NA	TRBJ2-5	TGTGCCAGCAGCCAAACACTAGCGGGCGGCGAGACCCAGTACTTC	CASSQTLAGGETQYF
TRBV30	TRBD1	few	TRBJ1-6	TGTGCCTGGAGTCCGACAGGGAGAGATAATTCACCCCTCCACTTT	CAWSPTGRDNSPLHF
TRBV6-1	NA	NA	TRBJ1-2	TGTGCCAGCAGCGAGTTGTGGGGCTACACCTTC	CASSELWGYTF
TRBV5-6	TRBD1	NA	TRBJ2-7	TGTGCCAGCAGCGCTCCGGACAGGGGGCCGAACGAGCAGTACTTC	CASSAPDRGPNEQYF
TRBV30	NA	NA	TRBJ1-1	TGTGCCTGGAGGACTTTGGCCGTTCTAACTGAAGCTTTCTTT	CAWRTLAVLTEAFF
TRBV6-1	NA	NA	TRBJ1-6	TGTGCCAGCACCCCCTCCGGGAGACGACCCCTCCACTTT	CASTPSGRRPLHF
TRBV5-4	NA	NA	TRBJ1-2	TGTGCCAGCAGCTTGGGGATCAGGGAGGGGGGCTATGGCTACACCTTC	CASSLGIREGGYGYTF
TRBV27	NA	NA	TRBJ1-2	TGTGCCAGCAGTTTAGGACAGTTCTATGGCTACACCTTC	CASSLGQFYGYTF
TRBV6-6	NA	NA	TRBJ2-1	TGTGCCAGCACCCCCCCCGGCTACAATGAGCAGTTCTTC	CASTPPGYNEQFF
TRBV6-1	NA	few	TRBJ1-5	TGTGCCAGCAGATCCGTAGGGGTCAATCAGCCCCAGCATTTT	CASRSVGVNQPQHF
TRBV30	TRBD2	few	TRBJ2-1	TGTGCCTGGACCCGACTAGCGGACTACAATGAGCAGTTCTTC	CAWTRLADYNEQFF
TRBV6-1	NA	NA	TRBJ2-5	TGTGCCAGCAGTGAAGGAGGATGGTTGGCCCAGTACTTC	CASSEGGWLAQYF